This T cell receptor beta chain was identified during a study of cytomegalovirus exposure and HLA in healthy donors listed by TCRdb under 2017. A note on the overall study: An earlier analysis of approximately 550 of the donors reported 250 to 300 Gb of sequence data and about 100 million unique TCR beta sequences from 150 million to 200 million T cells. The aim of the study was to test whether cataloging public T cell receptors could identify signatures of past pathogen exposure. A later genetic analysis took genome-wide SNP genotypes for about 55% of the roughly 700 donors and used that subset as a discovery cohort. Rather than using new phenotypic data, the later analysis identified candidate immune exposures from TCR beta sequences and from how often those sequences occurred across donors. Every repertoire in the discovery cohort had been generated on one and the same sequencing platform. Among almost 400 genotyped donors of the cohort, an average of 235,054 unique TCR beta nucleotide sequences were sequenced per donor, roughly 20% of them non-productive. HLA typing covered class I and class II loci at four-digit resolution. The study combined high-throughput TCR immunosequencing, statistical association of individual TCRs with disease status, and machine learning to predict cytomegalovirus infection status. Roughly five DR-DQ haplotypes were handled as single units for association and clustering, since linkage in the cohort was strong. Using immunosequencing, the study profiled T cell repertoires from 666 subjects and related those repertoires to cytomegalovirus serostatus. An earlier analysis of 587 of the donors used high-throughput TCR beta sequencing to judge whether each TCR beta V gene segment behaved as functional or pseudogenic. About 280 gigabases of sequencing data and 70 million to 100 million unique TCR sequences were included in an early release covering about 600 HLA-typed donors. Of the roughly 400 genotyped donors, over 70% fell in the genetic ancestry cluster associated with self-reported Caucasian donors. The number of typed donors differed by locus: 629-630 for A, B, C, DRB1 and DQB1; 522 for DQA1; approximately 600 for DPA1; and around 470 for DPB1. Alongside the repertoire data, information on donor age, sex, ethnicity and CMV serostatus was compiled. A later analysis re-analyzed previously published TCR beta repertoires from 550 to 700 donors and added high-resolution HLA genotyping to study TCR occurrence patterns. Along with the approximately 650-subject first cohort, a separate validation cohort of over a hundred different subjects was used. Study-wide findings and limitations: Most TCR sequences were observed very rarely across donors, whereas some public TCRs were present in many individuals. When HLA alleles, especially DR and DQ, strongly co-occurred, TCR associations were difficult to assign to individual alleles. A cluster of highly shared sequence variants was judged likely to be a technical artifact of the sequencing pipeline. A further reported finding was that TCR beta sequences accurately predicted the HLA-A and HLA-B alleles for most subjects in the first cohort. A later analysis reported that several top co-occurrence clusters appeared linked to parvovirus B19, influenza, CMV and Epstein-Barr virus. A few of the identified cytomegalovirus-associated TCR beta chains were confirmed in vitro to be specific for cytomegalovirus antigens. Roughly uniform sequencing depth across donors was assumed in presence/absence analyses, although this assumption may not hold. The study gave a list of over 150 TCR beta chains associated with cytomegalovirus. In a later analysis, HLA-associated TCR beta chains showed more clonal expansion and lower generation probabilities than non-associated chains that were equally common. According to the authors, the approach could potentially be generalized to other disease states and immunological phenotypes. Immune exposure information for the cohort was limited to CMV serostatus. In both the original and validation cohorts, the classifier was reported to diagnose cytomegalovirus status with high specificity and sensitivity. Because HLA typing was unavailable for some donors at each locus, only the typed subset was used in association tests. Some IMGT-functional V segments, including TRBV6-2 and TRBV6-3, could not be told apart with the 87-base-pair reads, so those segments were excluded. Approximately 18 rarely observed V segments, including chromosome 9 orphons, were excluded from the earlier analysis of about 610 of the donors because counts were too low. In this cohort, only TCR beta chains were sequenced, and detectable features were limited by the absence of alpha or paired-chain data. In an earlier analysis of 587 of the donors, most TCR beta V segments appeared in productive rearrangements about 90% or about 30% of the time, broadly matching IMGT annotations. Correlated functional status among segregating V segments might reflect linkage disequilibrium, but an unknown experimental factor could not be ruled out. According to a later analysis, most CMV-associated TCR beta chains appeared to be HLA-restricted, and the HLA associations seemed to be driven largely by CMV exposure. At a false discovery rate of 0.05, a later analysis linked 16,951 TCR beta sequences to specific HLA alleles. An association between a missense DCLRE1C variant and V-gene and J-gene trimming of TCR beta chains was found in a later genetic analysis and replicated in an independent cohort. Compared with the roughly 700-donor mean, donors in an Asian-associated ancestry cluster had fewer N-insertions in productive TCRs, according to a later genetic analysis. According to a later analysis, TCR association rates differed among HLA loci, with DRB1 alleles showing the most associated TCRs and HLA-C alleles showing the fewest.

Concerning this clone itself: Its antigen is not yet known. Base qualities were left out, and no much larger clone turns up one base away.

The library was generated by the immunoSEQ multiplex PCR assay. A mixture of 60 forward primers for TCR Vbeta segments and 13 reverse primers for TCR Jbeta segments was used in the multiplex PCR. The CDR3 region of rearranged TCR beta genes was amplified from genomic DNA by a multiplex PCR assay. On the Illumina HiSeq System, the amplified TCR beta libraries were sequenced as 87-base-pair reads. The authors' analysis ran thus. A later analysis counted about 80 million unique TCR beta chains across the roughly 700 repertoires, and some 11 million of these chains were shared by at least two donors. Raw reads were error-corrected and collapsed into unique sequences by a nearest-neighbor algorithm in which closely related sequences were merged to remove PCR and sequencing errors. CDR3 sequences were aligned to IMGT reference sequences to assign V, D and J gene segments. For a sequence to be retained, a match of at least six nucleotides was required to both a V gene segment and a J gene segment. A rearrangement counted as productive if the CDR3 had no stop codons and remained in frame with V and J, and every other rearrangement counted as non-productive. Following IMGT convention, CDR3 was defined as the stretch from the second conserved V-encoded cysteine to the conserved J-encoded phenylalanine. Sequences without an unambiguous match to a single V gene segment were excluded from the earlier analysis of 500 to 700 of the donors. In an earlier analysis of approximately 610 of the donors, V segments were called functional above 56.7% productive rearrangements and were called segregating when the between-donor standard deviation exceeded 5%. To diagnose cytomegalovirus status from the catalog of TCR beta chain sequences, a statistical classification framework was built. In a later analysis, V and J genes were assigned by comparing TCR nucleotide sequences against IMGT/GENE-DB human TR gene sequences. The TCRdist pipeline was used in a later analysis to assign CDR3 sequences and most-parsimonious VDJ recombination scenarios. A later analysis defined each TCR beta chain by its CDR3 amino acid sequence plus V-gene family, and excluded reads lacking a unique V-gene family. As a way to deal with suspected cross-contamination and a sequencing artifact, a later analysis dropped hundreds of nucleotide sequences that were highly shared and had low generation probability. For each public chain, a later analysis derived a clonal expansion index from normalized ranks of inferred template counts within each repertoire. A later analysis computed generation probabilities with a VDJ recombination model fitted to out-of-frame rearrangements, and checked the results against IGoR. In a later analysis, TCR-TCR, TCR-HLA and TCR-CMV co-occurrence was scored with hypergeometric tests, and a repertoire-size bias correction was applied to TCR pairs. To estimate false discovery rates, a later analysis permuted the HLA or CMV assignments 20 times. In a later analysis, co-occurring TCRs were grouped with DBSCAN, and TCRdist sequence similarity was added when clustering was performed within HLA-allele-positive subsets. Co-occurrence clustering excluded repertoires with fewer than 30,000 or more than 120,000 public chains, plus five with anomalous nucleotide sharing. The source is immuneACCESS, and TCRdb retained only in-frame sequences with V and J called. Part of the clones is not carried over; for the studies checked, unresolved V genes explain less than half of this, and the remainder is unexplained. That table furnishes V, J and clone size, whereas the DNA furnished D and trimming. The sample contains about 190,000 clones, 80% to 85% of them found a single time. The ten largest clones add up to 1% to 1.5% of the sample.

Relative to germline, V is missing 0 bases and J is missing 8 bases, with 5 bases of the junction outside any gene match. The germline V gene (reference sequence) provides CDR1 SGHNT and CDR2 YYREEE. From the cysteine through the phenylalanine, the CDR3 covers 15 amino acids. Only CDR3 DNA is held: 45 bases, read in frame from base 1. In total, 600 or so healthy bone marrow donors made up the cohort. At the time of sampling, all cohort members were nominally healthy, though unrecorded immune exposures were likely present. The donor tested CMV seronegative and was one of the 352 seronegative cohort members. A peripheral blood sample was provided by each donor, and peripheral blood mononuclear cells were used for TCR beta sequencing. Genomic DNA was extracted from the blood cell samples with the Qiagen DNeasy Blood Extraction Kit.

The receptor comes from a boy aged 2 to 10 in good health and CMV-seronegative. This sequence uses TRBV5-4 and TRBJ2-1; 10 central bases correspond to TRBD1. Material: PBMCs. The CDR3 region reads CASSLGGQGGDEQFF. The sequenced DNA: TGTGCCAGCAGCTTGGGCGGACAGGGGGGAGATGAGCAGTTCTTC.